The clone carrying this T cell receptor beta chain came up a few times. Its antigen is not identified. These data come from a study of regulatory T cells in long-lasting Graves disease. The study's findings and limits: Thyroid tissue went unexamined; only peripheral blood was analyzed.

Time point described: newly diagnosed GD, antithyroid drugs for less than 3 months. There was RNA extracted from PBMCs, and the TCR library was made from it. V lost 4 bases and J lost 5; bases outside the gene matches: 6. This CDR3 is 15 amino acids long. CDR1 is KGHDR and CDR2 is SFDVKD in the germline V gene. Through Arm-PCR of CDR3 regions and iRepertoire HTBI primers, TCR beta libraries were built. One entry per CDR3 protein results from TCRdb running MiXCR on the multiplex PCR reads. The table records about 500,000 distinct CDR3 sequences, roughly 17% of them present only once. This same sample was also taken into another study, of T cells in Graves' hyperthyroidism and ophthalmopathy.

This chain joins TRBV24-1 and TRBJ2-1; 8 nucleotides line up with TRBD1. The TCR sequence derives from a man aged 35-49 years with Graves disease. The material was peripheral blood mononuclear cells (PBMCs), obtained at new diagnosis, from a patient treated with antithyroid drugs. The chain's CDR3 is CATSDPDRANNEQFF. CDR3 sequence (DNA): TGTGCCACCAGTGACCCGGACAGGGCGAACAATGAGCAGTTCTTC.